This T cell receptor beta chain emerged from a study of blood T cell repertoires in COVID-19. Study-level background: Italy, Spain and the United States were the sources of the convalescent and acute COVID-19 samples. From T cells, B-cell-depleted T cells, or PBMCs came the material, which was cDNA or gDNA.

Germline V gene sequence: CDR1 SGDLS, CDR2 YYNGEE. CDR3 size: 13 residues. V was clipped by 3 bases and J by 4 bases, with 10 bases between them. Per the original data handling: The assay estimated nucleated cells by amplifying reference gene primers. Only in-frame clones appear in the TCRdb table, and some are missing; sequencing was by immunoSEQ multiplex PCR. V, J and clone size are those of that table, while D and trimming were read from the DNA. The sample contains about 300,000 clones, 85% to 90% of which appear only once. This clone showed up just a few times. The sequenced sample consisted of peripheral blood. V usage is TRBV9 and J usage is TRBJ1-1, with TRBD1 as a possible D gene (6 bases). The receptor was derived from a woman aged 40 to 49 who had recovered from COVID-19. CDR3 sequence reads: CASSGNRATEAFF. The CDR3 region has the DNA TGTGCCAGCAGCGGAAACAGGGCCACTGAAGCTTTCTTT.